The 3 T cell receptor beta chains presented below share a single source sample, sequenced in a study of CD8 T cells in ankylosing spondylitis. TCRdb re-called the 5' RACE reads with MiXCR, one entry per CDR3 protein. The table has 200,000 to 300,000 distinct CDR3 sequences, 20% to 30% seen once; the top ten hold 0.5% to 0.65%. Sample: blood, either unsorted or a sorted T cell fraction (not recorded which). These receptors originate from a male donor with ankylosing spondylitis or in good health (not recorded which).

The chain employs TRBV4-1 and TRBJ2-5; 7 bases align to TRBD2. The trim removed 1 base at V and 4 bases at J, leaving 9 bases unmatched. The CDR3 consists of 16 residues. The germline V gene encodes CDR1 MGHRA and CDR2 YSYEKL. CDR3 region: CASSQVSGGGGETQYF. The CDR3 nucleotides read TGCGCCAGCAGCCAAGTGAGCGGCGGGGGAGGAGAGACCCAGTACTTC.

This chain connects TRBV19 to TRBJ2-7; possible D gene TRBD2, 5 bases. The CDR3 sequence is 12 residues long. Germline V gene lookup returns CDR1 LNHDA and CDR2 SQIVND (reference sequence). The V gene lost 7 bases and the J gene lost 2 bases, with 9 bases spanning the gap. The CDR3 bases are TGTGCCAGTAAGGAGGTCGCCTACGAGCAGTACTTC. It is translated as CASKEVAYEQYF.

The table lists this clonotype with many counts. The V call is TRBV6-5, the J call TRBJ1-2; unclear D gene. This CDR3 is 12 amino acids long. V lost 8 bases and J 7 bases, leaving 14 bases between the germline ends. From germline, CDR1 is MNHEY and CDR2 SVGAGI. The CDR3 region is CASLNPVGGYTF. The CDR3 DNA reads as TGTGCCAGCCTGAACCCGGTGGGTGGCTACACCTTC.